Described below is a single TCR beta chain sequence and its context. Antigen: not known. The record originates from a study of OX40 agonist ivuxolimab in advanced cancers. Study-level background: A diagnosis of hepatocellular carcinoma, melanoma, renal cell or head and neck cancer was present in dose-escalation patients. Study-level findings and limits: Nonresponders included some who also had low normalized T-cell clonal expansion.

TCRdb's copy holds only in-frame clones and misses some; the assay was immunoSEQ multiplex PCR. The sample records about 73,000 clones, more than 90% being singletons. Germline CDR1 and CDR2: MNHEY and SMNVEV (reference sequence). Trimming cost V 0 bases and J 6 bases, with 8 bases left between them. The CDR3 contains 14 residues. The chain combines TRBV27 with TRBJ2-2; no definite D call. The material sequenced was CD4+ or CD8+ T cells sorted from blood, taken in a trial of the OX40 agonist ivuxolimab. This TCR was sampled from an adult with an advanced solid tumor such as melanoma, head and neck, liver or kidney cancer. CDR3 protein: CASSLSRQAGELFF. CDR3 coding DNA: TGTGCCAGCAGTTTATCAAGGCAGGCCGGGGAGCTGTTTTTT.